This entry is about one TCR beta chain. Its antigen is undetermined. This sample was taken from a study of response to subunit inactivated influenza vaccine. General observations from the study: Researchers suggested that each seasonal influenza vaccination recruits few new T cells.

The V end was cut by 0 bases, the J end by 3 bases, with 6 bases between. CDR1 and CDR2 from the germline V gene are LGHDT and YNNKEL (reference sequence). There are 13 residues in the CDR3. TCRdb re-analysed the RT-PCR reads in MiXCR, keeping a single row per CDR3 protein. The table has approximately 300,000 distinct CDR3 sequences, 22% seen once. The source is a man aged 50 to 69 who received an inactivated influenza vaccine. This sample comprised PBMCs from blood, obtained about 19 months after vaccination. The chain has TRBV3-1 and TRBJ2-7; no reliable D call. CDR3 region: CASSQESDYEQYF. Here the CDR3 DNA reads TGTGCCAGCAGCCAAGAGTCAGACTACGAGCAGTACTTC.